This TCR beta chain appears in the sequencing data of a study of T-cell memory formation after mild COVID-19. In TCRdb, the 5' RACE reads were re-called with MiXCR into one record per CDR3 protein. This table has roughly 610,000 distinct CDR3 sequences, approximately 15% appearing once. Findings and limits, study-wide: Among clones peaking at day 37 in the second wave, SARS-CoV-2 specificity remained unconfirmed.

CDR3 length equals 16 residues. Germline assignment: CDR1 KGHDR and CDR2 SFDVKD. J lost 5 bases, V lost 4 bases, and 6 bases had no gene match. Remarks on this clonotype: The antigen is undetermined.

The chain carries TRBV24-1 and TRBJ2-2, with 10 bases fitting TRBD1. The clonotype was recovered from an adult woman who had mild COVID-19 (a few samples of this study predate the infection). Cell type and time point are not known. Sample: PBMCs or a T cell subset sorted from them (not recorded which). This chain's CDR3 is CATSDRGQGITGELFF. The CDR3 nucleotides are TGTGCCACCAGTGACCGGGGACAGGGGATTACCGGGGAGCTGTTTTTT.